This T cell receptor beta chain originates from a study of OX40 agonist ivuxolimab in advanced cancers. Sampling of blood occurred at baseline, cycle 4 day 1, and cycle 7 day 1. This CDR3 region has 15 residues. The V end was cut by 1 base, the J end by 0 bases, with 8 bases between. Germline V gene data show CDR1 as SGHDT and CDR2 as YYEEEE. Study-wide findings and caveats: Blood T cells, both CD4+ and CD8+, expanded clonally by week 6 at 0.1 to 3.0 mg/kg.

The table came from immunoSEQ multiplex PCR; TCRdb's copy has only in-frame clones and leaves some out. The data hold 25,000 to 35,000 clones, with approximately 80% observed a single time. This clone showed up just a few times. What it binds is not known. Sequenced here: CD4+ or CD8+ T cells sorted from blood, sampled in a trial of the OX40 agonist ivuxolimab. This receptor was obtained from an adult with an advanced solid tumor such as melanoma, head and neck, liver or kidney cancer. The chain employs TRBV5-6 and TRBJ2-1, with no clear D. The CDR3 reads CASSLLLSSYNEQFF. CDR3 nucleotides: TGTGCCAGCAGCTTGTTGCTTAGCTCCTACAATGAGCAGTTCTTC. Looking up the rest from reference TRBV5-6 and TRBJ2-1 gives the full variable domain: DAGVTQSPTHLIKTRGQQVTLRCSPKSGHDTVSWYQQALGQGPQFIFQYYEEEERQRGNFPDRFSGHQFPNYSSELNVNALLLGDSALYLCASSLLLSSYNEQFFGPGTRLTVL.